This TCR beta chain comes out of a study of human T cells and chemical hapten exposure. Overall study context: Per-sample TCR yield variation was attributed mainly to small pooled library volume differences.

Library preparation tagged each individual cDNA molecule with a unique molecular identifier. In the original workflow: TCRs per sample had a median of approximately 100,000 and ranged from about 23,224 to 700,000. TCRdb reprocessed the RACE reads via MiXCR and lists one record per CDR3 protein. The V and J calls come from TCRdb's annotation, not from the publication. The sample carries about 77,000 distinct CDR3 sequences, 8.5% to 10% recorded once. Regarding time point: healthy volunteer bleed at 6 weeks. From whole blood left unfractionated, total RNA was extracted. Germline CDR1 reads LGHNA; CDR2 reads YSLEER. This CDR3 comprises 13 residues. V lost 0 bases to trimming and J lost 5 bases, with 5 bases between them. This clonotype has only a few counts. Its matching antigen is unknown. Study-wide results and caveats: The number of TCRs over 1 in 1000 frequency stayed unchanged after DPC.

The TCR comes from a female donor in good health. Some clones in this sample may be carry-over from other donors' samples. The chain has TRBV4-3 and TRBJ1-3, with D hard to call. Sequenced material: whole blood. In nucleotides, the CDR3 is TGCGCCAGCAGCCAAGATCTGAGAAACACCATATATTTT. It is translated as CASSQDLRNTIYF.